Presented here are 12 T cell receptor beta chains from one specimen sequenced in a study of OX40 agonist ivuxolimab in advanced cancers. Libraries were prepared by immunoSEQ multiplex PCR; TCRdb keeps only in-frame clonotypes and omits some of them. This table holds 15,000 to 20,000 clones, 60% to 80% found once. The sequencing here drew on CD4+ or CD8+ T cells sorted from blood, taken in a trial of the OX40 agonist ivuxolimab. The receptors shown here come from an adult with an advanced solid tumor such as melanoma, head and neck, liver or kidney cancer.

J is TRBJ2-7 and V is TRBV6-5; D uncertain. CDR1 and CDR2 (germline): MNHEY, SVGAGI. V lost 4 bases to trimming and J lost 5 bases, with 9 bases between them. The CDR3 has 12 amino acids. CDR3 sequence reads: CASSSPLDEQYF. CDR3 coding DNA: TGTGCCAGCAGTTCACCCCTGGACGAGCAGTACTTC.

CDR3 in amino acids: CASSEVGGSEKLFF. For the CDR3, the DNA is TGTGCCAGCAGTGAGGTAGGGGGTAGTGAAAAACTGTTTTTT. The chain recombines TRBV25-1 with TRBJ1-4, with D possibly being TRBD1 (6 bases). The CDR3 totals 14 residues. Germline V gives CDR1 MGHDK, CDR2 SYGVNS. V lost 3 bases to trimming and J lost 7 bases, with 12 bases between them.

The chain is built from TRBV5-4 and TRBJ2-7, with 10 nucleotides matching TRBD1. The CDR3 runs to 15 residues. Germline CDR1 reads SGHNT; CDR2 reads YYREEE (reference sequence). After removal of 7 bases from V and 2 bases from J, the junction contained 9 bases not matched to a gene. The CDR3 DNA is TGTGCCAGCCGATTAGGGACAGGGGATACCTACGAGCAGTACTTC. Translated: CASRLGTGDTYEQYF.

The rearrangement uses TRBV4-2 and TRBJ1-4; maybe TRBD1 (6 bases). Per germline, CDR1 LGHNA and CDR2 YNFKEQ. V was shortened by 5 bases and J by 7 bases, with 17 bases between the two germline ends. The CDR3 is made up of 15 amino acids. The CDR3 is CASSLGAGDGEKLFF. The CDR3 region has the DNA TGTGCCAGCAGCTTGGGTGCAGGGGACGGTGAAAAACTGTTTTTT.

This clone came up once. This chain links TRBV6-1 with TRBJ1-2; D might be TRBD1 (5 bases). From germline, CDR1 is MNHNS and CDR2 SASEGT. CDR3 size: 11 residues. The V gene lost 10 bases and the J gene lost 6 bases, with 12 bases spanning the gap. CDR3: CATVTGDGYTF. CDR3 nucleotide sequence: TGTGCCACGGTAACGGGGGATGGCTACACCTTC.

J is TRBJ2-1 and V is TRBV10-3; TRBD2 aligns across 12 bases. The germline V gene has CDR1 ENHRY and CDR2 SYGVKD. V gave up 5 bases and J gave up 2 bases; unmatched junction bases: 1. CDR3 length: 15 residues. CDR3 region: CAISLAGGAYNEQFF. CDR3 nucleotides: TGTGCCATCAGTCTAGCGGGAGGGGCCTACAATGAGCAGTTCTTC.

By share of the sample, this clone is medium-sized. This chain joins TRBV6-5 and TRBJ2-7; D not certain. Germline assignment: CDR1 MNHEY and CDR2 SVGAGI. Trimming cost V 0 bases and J 5 bases, with 8 bases left between them. This CDR3 comprises 13 residues. The DNA of the CDR3 is TGTGCCAGCAGTTACTCGCCGGCGGACGAGCAGTACTTC. Encoded protein: CASSYSPADEQYF.

The chain links TRBV19 to TRBJ2-7; no definite D call. Germline loops: CDR1 LNHDA, CDR2 SQIVND (reference sequence). V lost 5 bases, J lost 3 bases, and 11 bases lay in between. CDR3 length: 13 amino acids. CDR3 protein: CASSAGYFYEQYF. Here the CDR3 DNA reads TGTGCCAGTAGTGCTGGATATTTCTACGAGCAGTACTTC.

This clone was counted once. The DNA for the CDR3 is TGTGCCAGCAGTTCGGATTATATGATGGAGAATGGCTACACCTTC. It encodes CASSSDYMMENGYTF. This chain connects TRBV6-5 to TRBJ1-2; no clear D. V dropped 4 bases and J dropped 6 bases, with 18 bases sitting between them. Germline CDR1 reads MNHEY; CDR2 reads SVGAGI. This CDR3 is built from 15 residues.

This clone came up a few times. This chain uses TRBV6-1 with TRBJ2-3; D is tentatively TRBD1 or TRBD2 (7 bases each). The CDR3 contains 16 residues. V lost 2 bases and J 3 bases, leaving 15 bases between the germline ends. Looked up from germline, CDR1 is MNHNS and CDR2 is SASEGT. In DNA, the CDR3 is TGTGCCAGCAGTGAAACACAGGGGAGGGGAACAGATACGCAGTATTTT. It encodes CASSETQGRGTDTQYF.

V is TRBV14 and J is TRBJ2-7; 9 bases map to TRBD2. The CDR3 runs to 15 residues. Trimming took 0 bases from V and 2 from J; bases not matched to a gene: 2. Germline V gene data show CDR1 as SGHDN and CDR2 as FVKESK. CDR3 bases: TGTGCCAGCAGCCAAGAAGTAGCGGGGGCCTACGAGCAGTACTTC. Its protein is CASSQEVAGAYEQYF.

The chain joins TRBV4-3 to TRBJ2-4; 8 nucleotides match TRBD2. There are 18 residues in the CDR3. Trimming removed 0 bases from V and 3 bases from J; junction bases left unmatched: 10. Germline V gives CDR1 LGHNA, CDR2 YSLEER. In DNA form, the CDR3 reads TGCGCCAGCAGCCAAGATGCATCTAGCGGGTCAGTCAAAAACATTCAGTACTTC. It is translated as CASSQDASSGSVKNIQYF.